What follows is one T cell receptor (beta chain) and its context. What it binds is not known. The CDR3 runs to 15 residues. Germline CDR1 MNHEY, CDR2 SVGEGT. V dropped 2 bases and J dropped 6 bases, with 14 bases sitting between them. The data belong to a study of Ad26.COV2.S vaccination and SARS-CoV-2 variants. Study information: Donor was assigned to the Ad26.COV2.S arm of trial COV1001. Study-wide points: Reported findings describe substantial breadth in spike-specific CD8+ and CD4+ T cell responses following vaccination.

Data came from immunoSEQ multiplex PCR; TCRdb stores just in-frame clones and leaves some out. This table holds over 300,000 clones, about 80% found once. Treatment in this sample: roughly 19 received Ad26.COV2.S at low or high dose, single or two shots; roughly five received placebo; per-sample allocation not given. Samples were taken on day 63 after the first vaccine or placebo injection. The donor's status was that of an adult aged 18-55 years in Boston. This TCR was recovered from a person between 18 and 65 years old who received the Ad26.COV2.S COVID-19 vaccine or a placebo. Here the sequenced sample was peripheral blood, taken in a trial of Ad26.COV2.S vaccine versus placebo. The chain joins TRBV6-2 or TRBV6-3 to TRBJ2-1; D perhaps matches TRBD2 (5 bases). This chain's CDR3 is CASSYGGSTINEQFF. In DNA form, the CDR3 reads TGTGCCAGCAGTTACGGTGGGAGTACCATCAATGAGCAGTTCTTC.